This T cell receptor (beta chain) was sequenced for a study of blood T cell repertoires in COVID-19. Study background: Acute and convalescent COVID-19 samples came from the United States, Italy and Spain. The analysed material was cDNA or gDNA that came from T cells, B-cell-depleted T cells, or PBMCs.

Per the original methods: Amplified reference gene primers provided the basis for estimating nucleated cell counts. Sequenced by immunoSEQ multiplex PCR; TCRdb stores in-frame clones only, minus some. D and trimming come from the DNA, and the V and J calls and clone size come from that table. The sample yields over 120,000 clones, about 80% seen once. This CDR3 contains 13 residues. Between the trimmed V and J ends, which lost 4 bases and 7 bases, there was a span of 11 bases. Germline CDR1 SGHRS, CDR2 YFSETQ. This chain links TRBV5-1 with TRBJ2-2, with D uncertain. The sequence came from a woman aged 55-69 years with acute or convalescent COVID-19. Sequenced material: peripheral blood. The CDR3 is CASSTEPSGELFF. The CDR3 DNA reads as TGCGCCAGCAGCACCGAGCCGAGCGGGGAGCTGTTTTTT.